These T cell receptor beta chains were read from a single sample in a study of vaccination and CD4 T cells after COVID-19. No antigen has been assigned to these receptors. Using its own MiXCR run on the PCR reads, TCRdb lists one record per CDR3 protein. The sample gives 20,000 to 25,000 distinct CDR3 sequences, roughly 46% of which show up once; about an eighth is in the top ten. Sequencing used CD4+ T cells from blood, cultured in vitro, obtained about 7 months after SARS-CoV-2 vaccination. The receptors were gathered from a human donor who had recovered from COVID-19. Both conserved end residues are trimmed from each CDR3. D genes are given only for firm matches.

V: TRBV6-1
J: TRBJ2-1
D: NA
CDR3: ASSRVGEEQF

V: TRBV7-2
J: TRBJ1-2
D: NA
CDR3: ASSSMRFYGYT

V: TRBV19
J: TRBJ2-5
D: NA
CDR3: ASSPPGLRGETQY

V: TRBV27
J: TRBJ2-3
D: NA
CDR3: ASSPRTATDTQY

V: TRBV7-9
J: TRBJ2-2
D: TRBD1
CDR3: ASSFWGQTNTGELF

V: TRBV7-2
J: TRBJ1-2
D: NA
CDR3: ASSFRGLDYGYT

V: TRBV24-1
J: TRBJ1-1
D: NA
CDR3: ATSYSGAQAEAF

V: TRBV7-9
J: TRBJ2-5
D: TRBD1
CDR3: ASSLIQGFYQETQY

V: TRBV27
J: TRBJ2-1
D: NA
CDR3: ASSWDNEQF

V: TRBV15
J: TRBJ1-5
D: NA
CDR3: ATSSPKAESNQPQH

V: TRBV6-5
J: TRBJ2-7
D: NA
CDR3: ASSSGRYEQY

V: TRBV5-4
J: TRBJ1-2
D: NA
CDR3: ASSSNRARVGGYT

V: TRBV20-1
J: TRBJ2-1
D: TRBD2
CDR3: SARGTSGGGLSYNEQF

V: TRBV29-1
J: TRBJ2-5
D: NA
CDR3: SVVRRQQETQY

V: TRBV15
J: TRBJ2-1
D: TRBD2
CDR3: ATKATSSPDNEQF

V: TRBV20-1
J: TRBJ2-7
D: NA
CDR3: SASRSYEQY

V: TRBV5-6
J: TRBJ2-7
D: NA
CDR3: ASSTGPYEQY

V: TRBV4-2
J: TRBJ2-7
D: NA
CDR3: ASSLGATGGAYEQY

V: TRBV20-1
J: TRBJ1-6
D: TRBD1
CDR3: SARDRQGNSPLH

V: TRBV5-6
J: TRBJ2-7
D: TRBD1
CDR3: ASSWGTGSDEQY

V: TRBV27
J: TRBJ1-5
D: NA
CDR3: ASSPRRGNQPQH

V: TRBV7-2
J: TRBJ1-6
D: NA
CDR3: ASSLRGNGYNSPLH

V: TRBV20-1
J: TRBJ2-3
D: NA
CDR3: SARVDSTDTQY

V: TRBV4-2
J: TRBJ1-1
D: NA
CDR3: ASSPHPGAEAF

V: TRBV6-5
J: TRBJ1-1
D: TRBD1
CDR3: ASSYRQGAMRGAEAF

V: TRBV7-6
J: TRBJ2-3
D: TRBD2
CDR3: ASSLRLAGRTDTQY

V: TRBV20-1
J: TRBJ2-1
D: TRBD2
CDR3: SAREVQRGFGEQF

V: TRBV6-1
J: TRBJ2-5
D: NA
CDR3: ASQGGQAWGQETQY

V: TRBV6-1
J: TRBJ2-3
D: TRBD1
CDR3: ASRFQGARTDTQY

V: TRBV7-2
J: TRBJ2-3
D: TRBD2
CDR3: ASSHQSGGGTDTQY

V: TRBV7-9
J: TRBJ1-1
D: NA
CDR3: ASSLRDPTEAF

V: TRBV20-1
J: TRBJ1-2
D: NA
CDR3: SARPQWTQRNYGYT

V: TRBV7-8
J: TRBJ2-7
D: NA
CDR3: ASSPVRYEQY

V: TRBV20-1
J: TRBJ2-7
D: TRBD2
CDR3: SARRPLAVPPWSSYEQY

V: TRBV6-5
J: TRBJ2-7
D: TRBD1
CDR3: ASSYADRGGPYEQY

V: TRBV24-1
J: TRBJ1-1
D: NA
CDR3: ATSDLGNTVGAF

V: TRBV11-1
J: TRBJ1-2
D: NA
CDR3: ASSSNREQGDNA

V: TRBV11-1
J: TRBJ2-5
D: NA
CDR3: ASSLGVRETQY

V: TRBV19
J: TRBJ2-1
D: NA
CDR3: ASNYRSSYNEQF

V: TRBV27
J: TRBJ2-3
D: NA
CDR3: ASRRQGTYTDTQY

V: TRBV6-5
J: TRBJ2-5
D: NA
CDR3: ASSYYIGGQRETQY

V: TRBV20-1
J: TRBJ2-7
D: NA
CDR3: SARDYGREQY

V: TRBV7-8
J: TRBJ1-2
D: NA
CDR3: ASSWSGGTNYGYT

V: TRBV5-4
J: TRBJ1-2
D: TRBD1
CDR3: ASSGQGNYGYT

V: TRBV7-3
J: TRBJ2-7
D: NA
CDR3: ASSLIGGEGEQY

V: TRBV5-1
J: TRBJ1-5
D: TRBD1
CDR3: ASSPGQSNQPQH

V: TRBV25-1
J: TRBJ1-6
D: TRBD1
CDR3: ASTGGRYSPLH

V: TRBV20-1
J: TRBJ1-1
D: NA
CDR3: SSLTDSNTEAF

V: TRBV6-5
J: TRBJ2-5
D: NA
CDR3: ASSYSGGRETQY